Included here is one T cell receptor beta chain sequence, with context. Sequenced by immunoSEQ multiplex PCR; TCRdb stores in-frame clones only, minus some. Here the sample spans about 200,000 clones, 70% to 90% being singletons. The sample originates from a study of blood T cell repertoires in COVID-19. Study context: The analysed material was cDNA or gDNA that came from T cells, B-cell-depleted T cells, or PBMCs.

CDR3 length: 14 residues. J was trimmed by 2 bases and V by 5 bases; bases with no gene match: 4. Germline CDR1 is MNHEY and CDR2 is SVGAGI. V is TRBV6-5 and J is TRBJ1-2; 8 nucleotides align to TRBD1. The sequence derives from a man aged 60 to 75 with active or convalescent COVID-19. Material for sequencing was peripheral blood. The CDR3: CASSLDRANYGYTF. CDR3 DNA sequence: TGTGCCAGCAGTCTGGACAGGGCGAACTATGGCTACACCTTC.